The present entry profiles one T cell receptor (beta chain) with its context. This sample was taken from a study of blood T cell repertoires in COVID-19. The repertoire was sequenced with immunoSEQ multiplex PCR; TCRdb's copy has only in-frame clones and lacks some. Among under 100,000 clones listed, roughly 86% were seen once. CDR1 is SQVTM, CDR2 ANQGSEA, per germline. The V gene end was trimmed by 6 bases and the J gene end by 4 bases; junction bases not matched to a gene: 8. The CDR3 is 14 amino acids. The sample comprised peripheral blood. The receptor was derived from a human donor in a cohort sampled during active COVID-19. This chain connects TRBV29-1 to TRBJ1-3; the match to TRBD1 covers 8 bases. In DNA, the CDR3 is TGCAGCGTCGAGGAGACAGGGGTGGGAAACACCATATATTTT. Translation: CSVEETGVGNTIYF. Complete variable domain (other parts from reference TRBV29-1 and TRBJ1-3): SAVISQKPSRDICQRGTSLTIQCQVDSQVTMMFWYRQQPGQSLTLIATANQGSEATYESGFVIDKFPISRPNLTFSTLTVSNMSPEDSSIYLCSVEETGVGNTIYFGEGSWLTVV.